This T cell receptor beta chain is from a study of T-cell reconstitution after alpha-beta-depleted transplantation in children. Unique molecular identifiers featured in how the TCRbeta library was prepared. Using its own MiXCR run on the PCR reads, TCRdb lists one record per CDR3 protein. The sample has about 360,000 distinct CDR3 sequences; roughly 14% are singletons. V was trimmed by 10 bases and J by 3 bases, leaving 18 bases between them. The CDR3 sequence is 14 residues long. The chain combines TRBV12-3 or TRBV12-4 with TRBJ2-5; weak D call: TRBD1 (5 bases). The TCR sequence derives from a human donor who donated a stem cell graft to a child with Fanconi anemia. The sequencing used PBMCs, collected from the stem cell graft. This CDR3 is CAICLSGIEETQYF. The CDR3 bases are TGTGCCATCTGTTTATCAGGGATCGAAGAGACCCAGTACTTC.